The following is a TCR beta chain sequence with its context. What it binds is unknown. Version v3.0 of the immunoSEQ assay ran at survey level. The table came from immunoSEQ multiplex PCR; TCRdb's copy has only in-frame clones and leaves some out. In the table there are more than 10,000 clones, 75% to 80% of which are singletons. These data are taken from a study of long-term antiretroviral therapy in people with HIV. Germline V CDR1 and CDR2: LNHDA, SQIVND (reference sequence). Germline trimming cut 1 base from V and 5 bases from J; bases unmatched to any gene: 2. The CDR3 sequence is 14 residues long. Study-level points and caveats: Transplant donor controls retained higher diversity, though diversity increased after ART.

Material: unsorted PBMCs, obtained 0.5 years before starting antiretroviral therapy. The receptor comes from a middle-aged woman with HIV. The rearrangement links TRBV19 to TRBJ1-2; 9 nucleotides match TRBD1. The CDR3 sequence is CASSIGTGEYGYTF. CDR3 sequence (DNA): TGTGCCAGTAGTATAGGGACAGGGGAATATGGCTACACCTTC.